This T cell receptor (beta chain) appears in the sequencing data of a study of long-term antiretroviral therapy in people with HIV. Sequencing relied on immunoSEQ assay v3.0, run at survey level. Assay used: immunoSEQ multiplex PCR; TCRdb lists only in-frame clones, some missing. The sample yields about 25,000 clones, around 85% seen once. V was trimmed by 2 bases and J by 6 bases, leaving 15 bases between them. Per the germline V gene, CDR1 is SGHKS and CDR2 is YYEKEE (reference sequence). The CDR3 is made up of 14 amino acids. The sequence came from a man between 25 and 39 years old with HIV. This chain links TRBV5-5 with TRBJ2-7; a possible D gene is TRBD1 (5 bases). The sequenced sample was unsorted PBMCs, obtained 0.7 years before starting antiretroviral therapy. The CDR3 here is CASSFGQGTGEQYF. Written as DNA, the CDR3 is TGTGCCAGCAGCTTCGGGCAGGGAACTGGCGAGCAGTACTTC.